These 19 T cell receptor beta chains came from one sample sequenced in a study of shared clonotypes between healthy human individuals. Method: immunoSEQ multiplex PCR; TCRdb's copy keeps in-frame clones and lacks some. This repertoire shows under 2,500,000 clones, approximately 94% found once; its top ten account for approximately 0.13%. The sequencing input was naive CD4+ T cells sorted from blood. The subset: CD45RA+ positively selected. The receptors were gathered from a young man in good health.

The count of this clone is one. This chain connects TRBV6-1 to TRBJ2-7; 7 bases map to TRBD2. Germline V gene lookup returns CDR1 MNHNS and CDR2 SASEGT. The CDR3 extends over 17 amino acids. The ends lost 4 bases at V and 2 bases at J; junction bases unmatched: 14. The CDR3, as DNA: TGTGCCAGCAGTGTCGCGCCCGGGACTGGGACTACCTACGAGCAGTACTTC. This encodes CASSVAPGTGTTYEQYF.

This rearrangement joins TRBV5-8 to TRBJ1-5; TRBD1 is a possible D gene (5 bases). The CDR3 runs to 13 residues. V was trimmed by 7 bases and J by 4 bases, leaving 12 bases between them. CDR1 and CDR2 (germline): SGHTS, YDEGEE. The DNA for the CDR3 is TGTGCCAGCGGCATCGACAGTAATCAGCCCCAGCATTTT. Its translation is CASGIDSNQPQHF.

A remark on this clone: Other DNA sequences in this sample translate to the same CDR3. The V call is TRBV7-2, the J call TRBJ1-2; possibly TRBD1 for D (5 bases). V lost 5 bases to trimming and J lost 4 bases, with 14 bases between them. This CDR3 contains 14 residues. Germline CDR1 and CDR2: SGHTA and FQGNSA. CDR3 region: CASSPGTGPYGYTF. The CDR3 DNA reads TGTGCCAGCAGCCCCGGGACGGGCCCCTATGGCTACACCTTC.

The chain combines TRBV5-1 with TRBJ2-2; the D is unclear. The germline V gene has CDR1 SGHRS and CDR2 YFSETQ. This CDR3 is 13 amino acids long. The V gene lost 1 base and the J gene lost 6 bases, with 7 bases spanning the gap. CDR3 region: CASSLSWAGELFF. DNA for the CDR3: TGCGCCAGCAGCTTGAGCTGGGCCGGGGAGCTGTTTTTT.

Comment on this clone: Within the sample, other DNA sequences also encode this same CDR3. This sequence joins TRBV18 and TRBJ1-1, with TRBD1 matching over 9 bases. The CDR3 is made up of 14 amino acids. V lost 5 bases, J lost 1 base, and 2 bases stayed unmatched. CDR1 is KGHSH and CDR2 is LQKENI in the germline V gene. This CDR3 reads CASSETGGNTEAFF. CDR3 DNA: TGTGCCAGCTCAGAGACAGGGGGGAACACTGAAGCTTTCTTT.

V usage is TRBV29-1 and J usage is TRBJ2-7; 8 nucleotides align to TRBD2. The CDR3 consists of 14 residues. V trimming: 8 bases; J trimming: 10 bases; junction bases outside the gene matches: 19. Germline V lookup: CDR1 SQVTM, CDR2 ANQGSEA. The CDR3 nucleotides are TGCAGCCCTCCAGCGAGCGGGAGTCTTCGTCTACAGTACTTC. As protein: CSPPASGSLRLQYF.

On this clone itself: This may arise from a read error, as a much more abundant clone is one base away. Other DNA sequences in the sample encode the same CDR3. This chain links TRBV2 with TRBJ2-7; unclear D gene. Trimming removed 6 bases from V and 0 bases from J, with 3 bases in between. Germline-derived CDR1 and CDR2 are SNHLY and FYNNEI. The CDR3 sequence is 11 residues long. CDR3 bases: TGTGCCAGCAGCCTCTCCTACGAGCAGTACTTC. Amino acids: CASSLSYEQYF.

This chain joins TRBV6-1 and TRBJ1-1; 8 bases are a match to TRBD1. The germline gives CDR1 MNHNS, CDR2 SASEGT. There are 14 residues in the CDR3. Germline trimming cut 6 bases from V and 3 bases from J; bases unmatched to any gene: 6. CDR3 sequence reads: CASRKTGDHTEAFF. Written as DNA, the CDR3 is TGTGCCAGCAGGAAGACAGGGGATCACACTGAAGCTTTCTTT.

The chain joins TRBV20-1 to TRBJ2-3, with D maybe TRBD2 (5 bases). There are 11 residues in the CDR3. Germline-derived CDR1 and CDR2 are DFQATT and SNEGSKA (reference sequence). Trimming shortened V by 5 bases and J by 8 bases, and 11 bases separated the two germline ends. The CDR3, as DNA: TGCAGTGCTGGGCCCGGGGTTACGCAGTATTTT. It specifies CSAGPGVTQYF.

This clone was observed a single time. The chain couples TRBV18 to TRBJ1-1; D is ambiguous. Looked up from germline, CDR1 is KGHSH and CDR2 is LQKENI. The CDR3 sequence is 15 residues long. Deletions cut 0 bases from V and 0 bases from J, with 8 bases between. The CDR3 here is CASSPPSGMNTEAFF. In DNA, the CDR3 is TGTGCCAGCTCACCACCGAGTGGGATGAACACTGAAGCTTTCTTT.

The count of this clone is one. The chain is built from TRBV6-1 and TRBJ2-7, with D hard to call. This CDR3 region has 11 residues. Trimming took 10 bases from V and 8 from J, leaving 15 bases between them. Germline assignment: CDR1 MNHNS and CDR2 SASEGT. CDR3 sequence (DNA): TGTGCCACCGCACCGACTCCCAAGCAGTACTTC. Translation: CATAPTPKQYF.

V is TRBV5-4 and J is TRBJ2-4, with 11 positions matching TRBD2. V shed 4 bases and J 7 bases; nucleotides not matched to a gene: 10. This CDR3 has 16 amino acids. The germline V gene has CDR1 SGHNT and CDR2 YYREEE (reference sequence). The CDR3 DNA sequence: TGTGCCAGCAGCGCGGAACTAGCGGGAGTGGGGAACATTCAGTACTTC. Residues: CASSAELAGVGNIQYF.

The chain is built from TRBV5-1 and TRBJ2-7, with D hard to call. CDR1 and CDR2 from the germline V gene are SGHRS and YFSETQ. With 0 bases removed from V and 3 bases from J, the gap between germline ends came to 10 bases. This CDR3 contains 14 residues. This CDR3 is CASSLAGPYYEQYF. The DNA of the CDR3 is TGCGCCAGCAGCTTGGCCGGGCCGTACTACGAGCAGTACTTC.

The rearrangement links TRBV9 to TRBJ1-6; D unresolved. V lost 1 base and J lost 5, with 10 bases in between. The CDR3 extends over 15 amino acids. Germline V lookup: CDR1 SGDLS, CDR2 YYNGEE. CDR3 nucleotides: TGTGCCAGCAGCGTACTTGGCCGAAATAATTCACCCCTCCACTTT. Translated: CASSVLGRNNSPLHF. The full variable domain, with the rest looked up from reference TRBV9 and TRBJ1-6, is DSGVTQTPKHLITATGQRVTLRCSPRSGDLSVYWYQQSLDQGLQFLIQYYNGEERAKGNILERFSAQQFPDLHSELNLSSLELGDSALYFCASSVLGRNNSPLHFGNGTRLTVT.

The V and J genes are TRBV7-9 and TRBJ1-4; 7 bases match TRBD1. J was trimmed by 4 bases and V by 5 bases; bases with no gene match: 7. Germline V lookup: CDR1 SEHNR, CDR2 FQNEAQ (reference sequence). CDR3 size: 15 residues. The CDR3 DNA sequence: TGTGCCAGCAGCCTGACAGGGTTTGATAATGAAAAACTGTTTTTT. This codes for CASSLTGFDNEKLFF.

This chain uses TRBV27 with TRBJ1-2, with TRBD1 identical over 7 bases. Unmatched junction bases numbered 6, after V lost 6 bases and J lost 8 bases. Germline V gene sequence: CDR1 MNHEY, CDR2 SMNVEV (reference sequence). The length of the CDR3 is 12 residues. CDR3 DNA: TGTGCCAGCAGAGAGGGGGCGGGCGGCTACACCTTC. It is translated as CASREGAGGYTF.

This sequence joins TRBV6-5 and TRBJ2-7, with D uncertain. Trimming removed 10 bases from V and 0 bases from J, with 10 bases in between. The CDR3 totals 12 residues. Germline V gene sequence: CDR1 MNHEY, CDR2 SVGAGI. CDR3 in amino acids: CATPVPSYEQYF. CDR3 nucleotides: TGTGCCACTCCGGTCCCCTCCTACGAGCAGTACTTC.

This chain uses TRBV30 with TRBJ1-5; D remains unclear. The CDR3 totals 14 residues. Germline CDR1 GTSNPN, CDR2 SVGIG (reference sequence). V was shortened by 4 bases and J by 0 bases, with 10 bases between the two germline ends. The CDR3 DNA reads TGTGCCTGGACTACCGCGGCTAGCAATCAGCCCCAGCATTTT. It encodes CAWTTAASNQPQHF.

Comment on this clone: Other DNA sequences in the sample encode the same CDR3. The chain has TRBV7-9 and TRBJ1-4, with D perhaps TRBD1 (5 bases). V lost 1 base, J lost 7 bases, and 10 bases lay in between. The CDR3 runs 14 residues. From germline, CDR1 is SEHNR and CDR2 FQNEAQ (reference sequence). The CDR3 reads CASSLGQGSEKLFF. The CDR3, as DNA: TGTGCCAGCAGCTTAGGGCAGGGTAGTGAAAAACTGTTTTTT.